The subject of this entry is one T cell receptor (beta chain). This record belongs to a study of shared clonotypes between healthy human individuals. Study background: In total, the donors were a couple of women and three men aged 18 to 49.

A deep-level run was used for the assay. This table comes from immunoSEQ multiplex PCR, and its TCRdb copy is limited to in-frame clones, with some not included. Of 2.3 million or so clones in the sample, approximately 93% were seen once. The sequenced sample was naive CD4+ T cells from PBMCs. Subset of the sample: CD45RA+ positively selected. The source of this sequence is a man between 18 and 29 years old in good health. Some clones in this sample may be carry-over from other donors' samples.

CDR3 coding DNA: TGTGCCAGCACTCCGCGCGGGACAGAGTACGAGCAGTACTTC. Residues: CASTPRGTEYEQYF. This rearrangement joins TRBV6-6 to TRBJ2-7, with D possibly matching TRBD1 (7 bases). The CDR3 length is 14 residues. CDR1 and CDR2 (germline): MNHNY, SVGAGI (reference sequence). V was trimmed by 7 bases and J by 4 bases, leaving 17 bases between them.